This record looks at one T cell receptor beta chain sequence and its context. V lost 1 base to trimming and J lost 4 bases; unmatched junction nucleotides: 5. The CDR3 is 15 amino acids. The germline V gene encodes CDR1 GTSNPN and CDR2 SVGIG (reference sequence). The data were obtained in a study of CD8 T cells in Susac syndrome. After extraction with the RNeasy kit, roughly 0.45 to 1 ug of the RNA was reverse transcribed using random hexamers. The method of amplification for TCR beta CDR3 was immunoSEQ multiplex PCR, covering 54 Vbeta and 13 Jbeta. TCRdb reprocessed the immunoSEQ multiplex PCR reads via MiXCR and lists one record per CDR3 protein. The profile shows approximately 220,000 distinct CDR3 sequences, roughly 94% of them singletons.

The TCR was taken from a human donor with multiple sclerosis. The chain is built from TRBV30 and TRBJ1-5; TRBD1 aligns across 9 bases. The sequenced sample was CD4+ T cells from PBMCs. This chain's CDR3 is CAWSAGTGPNQPQHF. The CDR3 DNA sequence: TGTGCCTGGAGTGCTGGGACAGGGCCTAATCAGCCCCAGCATTTT.